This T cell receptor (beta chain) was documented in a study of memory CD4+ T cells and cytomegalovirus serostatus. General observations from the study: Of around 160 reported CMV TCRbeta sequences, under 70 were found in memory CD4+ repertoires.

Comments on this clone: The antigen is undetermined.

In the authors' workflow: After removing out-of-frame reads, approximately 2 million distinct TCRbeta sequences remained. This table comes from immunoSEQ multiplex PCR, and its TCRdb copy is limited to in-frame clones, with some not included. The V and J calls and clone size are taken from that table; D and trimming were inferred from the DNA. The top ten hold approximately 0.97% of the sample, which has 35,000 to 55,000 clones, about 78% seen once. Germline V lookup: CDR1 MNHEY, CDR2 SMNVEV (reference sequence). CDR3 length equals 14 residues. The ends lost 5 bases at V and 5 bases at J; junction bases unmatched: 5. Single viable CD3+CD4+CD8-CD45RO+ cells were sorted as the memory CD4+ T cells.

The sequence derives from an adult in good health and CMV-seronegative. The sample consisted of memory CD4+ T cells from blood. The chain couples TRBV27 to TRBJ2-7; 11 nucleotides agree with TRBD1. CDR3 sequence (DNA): TGTGCCAGCAGTCTCCGGGACAGGGGGAACGAGCAGTACTTC. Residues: CASSLRDRGNEQYF.